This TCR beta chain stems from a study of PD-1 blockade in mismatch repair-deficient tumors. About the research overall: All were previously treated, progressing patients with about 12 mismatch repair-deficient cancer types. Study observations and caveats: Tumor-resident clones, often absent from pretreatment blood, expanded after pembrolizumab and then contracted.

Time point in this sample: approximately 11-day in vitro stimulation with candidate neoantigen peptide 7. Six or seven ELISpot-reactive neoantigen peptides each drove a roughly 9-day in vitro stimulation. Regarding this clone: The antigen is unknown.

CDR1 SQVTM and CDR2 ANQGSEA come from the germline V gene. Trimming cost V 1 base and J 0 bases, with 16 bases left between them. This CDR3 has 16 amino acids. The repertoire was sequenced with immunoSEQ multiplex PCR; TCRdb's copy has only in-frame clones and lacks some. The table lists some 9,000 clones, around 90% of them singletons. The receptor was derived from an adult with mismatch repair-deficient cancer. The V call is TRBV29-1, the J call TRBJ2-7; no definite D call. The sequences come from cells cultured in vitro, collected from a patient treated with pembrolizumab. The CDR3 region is CSVEVGPALSSYEQYF. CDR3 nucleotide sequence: TGCAGCGTTGAAGTAGGGCCTGCCCTGAGCTCCTACGAGCAGTACTTC.